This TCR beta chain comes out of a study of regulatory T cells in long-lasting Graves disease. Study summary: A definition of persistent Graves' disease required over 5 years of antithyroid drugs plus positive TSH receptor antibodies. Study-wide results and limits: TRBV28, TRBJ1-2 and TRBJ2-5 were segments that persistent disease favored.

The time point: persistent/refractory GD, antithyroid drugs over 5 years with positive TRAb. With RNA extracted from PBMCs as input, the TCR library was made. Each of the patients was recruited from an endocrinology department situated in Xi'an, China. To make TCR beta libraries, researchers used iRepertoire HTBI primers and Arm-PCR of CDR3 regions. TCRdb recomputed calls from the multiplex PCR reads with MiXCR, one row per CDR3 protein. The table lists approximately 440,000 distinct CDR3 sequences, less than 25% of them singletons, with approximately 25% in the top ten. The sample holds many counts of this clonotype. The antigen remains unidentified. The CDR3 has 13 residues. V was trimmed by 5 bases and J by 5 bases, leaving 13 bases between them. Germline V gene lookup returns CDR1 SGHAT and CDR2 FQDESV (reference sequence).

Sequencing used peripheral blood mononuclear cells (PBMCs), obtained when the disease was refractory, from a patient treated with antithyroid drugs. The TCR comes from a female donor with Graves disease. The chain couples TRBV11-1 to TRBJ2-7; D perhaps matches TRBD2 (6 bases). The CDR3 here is CASSTWREDEQYF. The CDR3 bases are TGTGCCAGCAGCACGTGGAGGGAGGACGAGCAGTACTTC. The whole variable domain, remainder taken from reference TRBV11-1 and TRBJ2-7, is EAEVAQSPRYKITEKSQAVAFWCDPISGHATLYWYRQILGQGPELLVQFQDESVVDDSQLPKDRFSAERLKGVDSTLKIQPAELGDSAMYLCASSTWREDEQYFGPGTRLTVT.